The T cell receptor beta chain under discussion was sequenced for a study of blood T cell repertoires in COVID-19. Background on the study: The cDNA or gDNA used as material had been derived from T cells, B-cell-depleted T cells, or PBMCs.

Authors' methods: Amplified reference gene primers provided the basis for estimating nucleated cell counts. Sequencing used immunoSEQ multiplex PCR; TCRdb keeps in-frame clones, though not all of them. V, J and clone size were drawn from that table, and D and trimming were deduced from the DNA. The table has around 240,000 clones, 80% to 90% seen once. The sequence was collected from a woman aged 35 to 49 who had recovered from COVID-19. The sample was peripheral blood.

The CDR3 DNA sequence: TGTGCCATCAGTGAGTCGAAGGGAGAGTTGAACACCGGGGAGCTGTTTTTT. Translating it yields CAISESKGELNTGELFF. The rearrangement uses TRBV10-3 and TRBJ2-2, with D possibly TRBD2 on 5 matching bases. The CDR3 sequence is 17 residues long. Germline loops: CDR1 ENHRY, CDR2 SYGVKD. The germline V and J ends were trimmed by 0 bases and 1 base, with 12 bases remaining between them.